Below, 8 T cell receptor beta chains from the same sample are listed, as sequenced in a study of shared clonotypes between healthy human individuals. Assay used: immunoSEQ multiplex PCR; TCRdb lists only in-frame clones, some missing. The sample has 700,000 to 950,000 clones, approximately 97% seen once. Terminally differentiated effector memory CD45RA+ cells were excluded by CCR7 positive selection of CD45RO-negative cells. Source material: naive CD8+ T cells sorted from blood. Receptor source: a man aged 30 to 45 in good health.

The chain joins TRBV29-1 to TRBJ2-2; maybe TRBD2 (6 bases). The CDR3 has 14 residues. The V end was cut by 6 bases, the J end by 1 base, with 12 bases between. Germline CDR1 is SQVTM and CDR2 is ANQGSEA. CDR3: CSVGGDMNTGELFF. The CDR3 nucleotides are TGCAGCGTGGGAGGTGACATGAACACCGGGGAGCTGTTTTTT.

The chain has TRBV29-1 and TRBJ1-1; the D gene is possibly TRBD1 (6 bases). This CDR3 contains 14 residues. Germline V gene data show CDR1 as SQVTM and CDR2 as ANQGSEA. Trimming cost V 8 bases and J 4 bases, with 20 bases left between them. The DNA of the CDR3 is TGCAGCCTTTACCCGGCTACAGGGAGCACTGAAGCTTTCTTT. As protein: CSLYPATGSTEAFF.

The chain combines TRBV6-5 with TRBJ2-7, with TRBD1 as a possible D gene (6 bases). The CDR3 is made up of 15 amino acids. V lost 4 bases to trimming and J lost 0 bases, with 13 bases between them. Germline CDR1 reads MNHEY; CDR2 reads SVGAGI. In nucleotides, the CDR3 is TGTGCCAGCAGTTTAGGACAGCCCAGCTCCTACGAGCAGTACTTC. This encodes CASSLGQPSSYEQYF.

The chain carries TRBV19 and TRBJ2-7; D perhaps matches TRBD1 (6 bases). Germline V gene sequence: CDR1 LNHDA, CDR2 SQIVND (reference sequence). Trimming left V 7 bases short and J 0 bases short, with 16 bases between. CDR3 size: 15 residues. CDR3 coding DNA: TGTGCCAGTACCCTGGGGGCAGGGTCCTCCTACGAGCAGTACTTC. Protein sequence: CASTLGAGSSYEQYF.

V is TRBV7-2 and J is TRBJ2-3; no clear D. Germline V CDR1 and CDR2: SGHTA, FQGNSA. V was shortened by 2 bases and J by 2 bases, with 11 bases between the two germline ends. The CDR3 extends over 15 amino acids. DNA of the CDR3: TGTGCCAGCAGCTTATATGGTGACCTCACAGATACGCAGTATTTT. This encodes CASSLYGDLTDTQYF.

To note about this clone: Other DNA sequences from this sample encode an identical CDR3 as well. The CDR3 region is CASSLGQGTYEQYF. CDR3 DNA sequence: TGTGCCAGCAGCTTGGGACAGGGGACCTACGAGCAGTACTTC. The chain is built from TRBV13 and TRBJ2-7; 10 nucleotides align to TRBD1. Germline lookup yields CDR1 PRHDT and CDR2 FYEKMQ (reference sequence). The CDR3 is 14 amino acids. V shed 3 bases and J 2 bases; nucleotides not matched to a gene: 1.

The chain has TRBV6-1 and TRBJ1-5; D uncertain. This CDR3 comprises 15 residues. Germline V lookup: CDR1 MNHNS, CDR2 SASEGT. Trimming took off 4 bases at V and 0 bases at J, with 10 bases between the two ends. CDR3 protein: CASSASGYSNQPQHF. The CDR3 nucleotides are TGTGCCAGCAGTGCGTCGGGATATAGCAATCAGCCCCAGCATTTT.

A remark on this clone: This specimen includes other DNA sequences encoding the same CDR3. This chain uses TRBV9 with TRBJ2-7; no reliable D call. V was trimmed by 0 bases and J by 0 bases, leaving 4 bases between them. The CDR3 is made up of 13 amino acids. Germline-derived CDR1 and CDR2 are SGDLS and YYNGEE. As DNA, the CDR3 is TGTGCCAGCAGCGTAGGCACCTCCTACGAGCAGTACTTC. It yields the protein CASSVGTSYEQYF.